Reported below is one T cell receptor beta chain. The assay was immunoSEQ multiplex PCR, and TCRdb's table has in-frame clones only and misses some. The top ten clones hold under 8% of a sample with 250,000 to 350,000 clones, 88% of them seen once. After removal of 2 bases from V and 9 bases from J, the junction contained 7 bases not matched to a gene. Germline V gives CDR1 MGHRA, CDR2 YSYEKL. The CDR3 totals 16 residues. The entry originates in a study of blood T cell repertoires in COVID-19. The specimen was peripheral blood. The clonotype was recovered from a woman aged 25 to 39 who had recovered from COVID-19. This chain uses TRBV4-1 with TRBJ1-6; 10 bases agree with TRBD1. The CDR3 is CASSQPRDRGSSPLHF. For the CDR3, the DNA is TGCGCCAGCAGCCAACCCCGGGACAGGGGATCTTCACCCCTCCACTTT.